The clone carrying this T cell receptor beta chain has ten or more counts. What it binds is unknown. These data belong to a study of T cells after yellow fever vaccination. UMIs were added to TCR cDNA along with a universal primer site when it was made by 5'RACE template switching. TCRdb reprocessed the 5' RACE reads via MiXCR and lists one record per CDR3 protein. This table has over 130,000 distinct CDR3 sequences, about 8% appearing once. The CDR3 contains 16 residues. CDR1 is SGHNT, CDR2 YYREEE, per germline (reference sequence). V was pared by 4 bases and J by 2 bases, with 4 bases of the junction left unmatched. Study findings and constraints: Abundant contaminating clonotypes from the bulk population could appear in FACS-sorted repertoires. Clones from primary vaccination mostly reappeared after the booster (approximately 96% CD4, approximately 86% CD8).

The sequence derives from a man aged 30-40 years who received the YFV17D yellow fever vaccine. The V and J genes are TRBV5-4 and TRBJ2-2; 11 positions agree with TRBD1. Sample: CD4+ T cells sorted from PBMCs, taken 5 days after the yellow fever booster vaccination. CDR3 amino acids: CASSPGQGANTGELFF. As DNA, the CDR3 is TGTGCCAGCAGCCCCGGACAGGGGGCAAACACCGGGGAGCTGTTTTTT.